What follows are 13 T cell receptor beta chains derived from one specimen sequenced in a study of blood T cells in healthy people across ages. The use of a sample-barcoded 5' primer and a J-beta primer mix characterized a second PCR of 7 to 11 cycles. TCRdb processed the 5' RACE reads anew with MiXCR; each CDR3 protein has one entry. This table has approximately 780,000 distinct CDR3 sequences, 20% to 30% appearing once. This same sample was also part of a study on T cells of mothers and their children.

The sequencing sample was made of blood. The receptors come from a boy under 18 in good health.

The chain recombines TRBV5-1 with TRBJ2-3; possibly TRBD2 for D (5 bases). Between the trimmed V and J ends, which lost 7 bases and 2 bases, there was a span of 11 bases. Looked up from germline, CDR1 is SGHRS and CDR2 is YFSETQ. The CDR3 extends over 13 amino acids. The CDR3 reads CASPRGTTDTQYF. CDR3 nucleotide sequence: TGCGCCAGCCCTCGGGGAACCACAGATACGCAGTATTTT.

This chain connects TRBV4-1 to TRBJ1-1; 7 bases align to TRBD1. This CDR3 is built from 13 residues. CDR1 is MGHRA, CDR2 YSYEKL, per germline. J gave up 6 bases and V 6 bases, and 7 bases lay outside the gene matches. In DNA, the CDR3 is TGCGCCAGCAGAAAAACAGGGGAAGCTGAAGCTTTCTTT. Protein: CASRKTGEAEAFF.

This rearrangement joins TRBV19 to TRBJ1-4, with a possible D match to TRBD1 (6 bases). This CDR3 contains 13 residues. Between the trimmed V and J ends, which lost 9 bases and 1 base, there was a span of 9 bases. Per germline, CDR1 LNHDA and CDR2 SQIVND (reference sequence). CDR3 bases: TGTGCCAGCAAGGGACAAACTAATGAAAAACTGTTTTTT. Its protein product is CASKGQTNEKLFF.

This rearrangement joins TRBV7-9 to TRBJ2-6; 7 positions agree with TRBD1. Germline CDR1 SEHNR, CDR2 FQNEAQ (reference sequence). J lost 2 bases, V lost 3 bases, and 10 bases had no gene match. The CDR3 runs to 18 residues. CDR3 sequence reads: CASSLTGQLRPGANVLTF. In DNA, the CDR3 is TGTGCCAGCAGCTTGACGGGACAGTTAAGGCCTGGGGCCAACGTCCTGACTTTC.

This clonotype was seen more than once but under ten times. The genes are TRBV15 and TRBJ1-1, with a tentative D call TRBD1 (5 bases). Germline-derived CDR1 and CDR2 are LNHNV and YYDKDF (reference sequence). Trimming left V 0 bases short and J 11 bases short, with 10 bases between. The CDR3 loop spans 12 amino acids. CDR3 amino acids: CATSRDGTRAFF. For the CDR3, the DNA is TGTGCCACCAGCAGAGATGGGACTCGGGCTTTCTTT.

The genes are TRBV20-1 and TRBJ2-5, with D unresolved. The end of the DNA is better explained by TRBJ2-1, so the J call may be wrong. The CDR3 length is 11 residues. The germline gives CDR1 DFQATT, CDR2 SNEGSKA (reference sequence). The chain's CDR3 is CSADQLREQFF. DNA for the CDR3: TGCAGTGCTGACCAGCTACGGGAGCAGTTCTTC.

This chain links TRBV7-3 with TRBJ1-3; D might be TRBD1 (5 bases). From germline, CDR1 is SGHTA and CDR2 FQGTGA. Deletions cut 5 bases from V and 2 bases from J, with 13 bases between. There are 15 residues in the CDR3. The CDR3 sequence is CASSESGTPGNTIYF. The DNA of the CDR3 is TGTGCCAGCAGCGAGAGCGGGACGCCTGGAAACACCATATATTTT.

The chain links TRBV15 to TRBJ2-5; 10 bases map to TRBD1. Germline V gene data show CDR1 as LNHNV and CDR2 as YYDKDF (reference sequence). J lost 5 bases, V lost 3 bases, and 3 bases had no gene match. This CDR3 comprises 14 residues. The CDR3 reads CATSRDRGFETQYF. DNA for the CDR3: TGTGCCACCAGCAGGGACAGGGGGTTTGAGACCCAGTACTTC.

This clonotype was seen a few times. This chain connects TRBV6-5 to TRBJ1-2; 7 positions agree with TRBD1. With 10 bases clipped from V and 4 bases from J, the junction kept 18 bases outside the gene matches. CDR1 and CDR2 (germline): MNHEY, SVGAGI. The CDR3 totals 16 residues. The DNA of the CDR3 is TGTGCCACCCATGGGACAGCCCTTAAAGATATCTATGGCTACACCTTC. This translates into CATHGTALKDIYGYTF.

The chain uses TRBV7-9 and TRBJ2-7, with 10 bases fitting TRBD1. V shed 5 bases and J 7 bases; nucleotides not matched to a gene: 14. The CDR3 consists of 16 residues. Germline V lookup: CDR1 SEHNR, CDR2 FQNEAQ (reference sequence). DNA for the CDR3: TGTGCCAGCAGCCCTAGGGACCGGGACAGGGGAGAAGAGCAGTACTTC. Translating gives CASSPRDRDRGEEQYF.

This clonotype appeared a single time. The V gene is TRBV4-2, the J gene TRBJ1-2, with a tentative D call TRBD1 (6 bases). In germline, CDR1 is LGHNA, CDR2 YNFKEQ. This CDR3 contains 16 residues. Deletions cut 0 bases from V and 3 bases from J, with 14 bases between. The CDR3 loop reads CASSQERGVPDYGYTF. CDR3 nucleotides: TGTGCCAGCAGCCAAGAAAGGGGGGTCCCTGACTATGGCTACACCTTC.

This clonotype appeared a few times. The CDR3 here is CASSFPSGAYEQYF. CDR3 bases: TGCGCCAGCAGCTTTCCTAGCGGGGCCTACGAGCAGTACTTC. The genes are TRBV5-1 and TRBJ2-7; TRBD2 aligns across 9 bases. This CDR3 region has 14 residues. After removal of 2 bases from V and 2 bases from J, the junction contained 2 bases not matched to a gene. Germline lookup yields CDR1 SGHRS and CDR2 YFSETQ.

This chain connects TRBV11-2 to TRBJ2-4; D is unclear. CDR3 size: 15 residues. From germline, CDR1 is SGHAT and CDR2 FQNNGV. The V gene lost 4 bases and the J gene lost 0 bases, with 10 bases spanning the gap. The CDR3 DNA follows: TGTGCCAGCAGCTCTCCACGAGTAGCCAAAAACATTCAGTACTTC. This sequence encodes CASSSPRVAKNIQYF.